This entry lists 27 T cell receptor beta chains sequenced from one sample in a study of blood T cell repertoires in COVID-19. The method was immunoSEQ multiplex PCR; TCRdb's version includes in-frame clones alone and lacks a portion of them. The sample shows about 39,000 clones, 75% to 90% of them seen only once. Sequences were obtained from peripheral blood. These receptors originate from a man in his 60s with acute or convalescent COVID-19.

The V call is TRBV6-5, the J call TRBJ2-7; 7 bases match TRBD2. Trimming at V came to 6 bases and at J to 4 bases, leaving 12 bases not matched to a gene. Germline V gene lookup returns CDR1 MNHEY and CDR2 SVGAGI. The CDR3 has 15 residues. This CDR3 reads CASSSWSGVVYEQYF. As DNA, the CDR3 is TGTGCCAGCAGCTCCTGGAGCGGGGTGGTGTACGAGCAGTACTTC.

The genes are TRBV5-1 and TRBJ1-5; 10 nucleotides match TRBD1. This CDR3 has 14 residues. Losses at the gene ends were 0 bases for V and 8 bases for J; bases not matched to a gene: 2. Germline V gene sequence: CDR1 SGHRS, CDR2 YFSETQ. CDR3 sequence: CASSLETGGEPQHF. CDR3 nucleotide sequence: TGCGCCAGCAGCTTGGAGACAGGGGGCGAGCCCCAGCATTTT.

The gene calls are TRBV28 and TRBJ2-4, with 12 nucleotides matching TRBD2. This CDR3 contains 12 residues. In germline, CDR1 is MDHEN, CDR2 SYDVKM. V lost 9 bases and J lost 7; bases outside the gene matches: 1. The CDR3 spells CASTSGRNIQYF. In nucleotides, the CDR3 is TGTGCCAGTACTAGCGGGAGGAACATTCAGTACTTC.

The chain recombines TRBV7-9 with TRBJ2-7, with D perhaps matching TRBD1 (5 bases). The CDR3 has 12 residues. Trimming pared 5 bases from V and 4 bases from J, leaving 9 bases between. Germline lookup yields CDR1 SEHNR and CDR2 FQNEAQ (reference sequence). CDR3 nucleotide sequence: TGTGCCAGCAGCCCCGGACAATACGAGCAGTACTTC. It specifies CASSPGQYEQYF. Looking up the rest from reference TRBV7-9 and TRBJ2-7 gives the full variable domain: DTGVSQNPRHKITKRGQNVTFRCDPISEHNRLYWYRQTLGQGPEFLTYFQNEAQLEKSRLLSDRFSAERPKGSFSTLEIQRTEQGDSAMYLCASSPGQYEQYFGPGTRLTVT.

The chain links TRBV6-1 to TRBJ1-1; D unresolved. The CDR3 totals 12 residues. Germline CDR1 reads MNHNS; CDR2 reads SASEGT. Trimming left V 1 base short and J 9 bases short, with 9 bases between. The CDR3 protein is CASSEEGAKAFF. The CDR3 DNA reads as TGTGCCAGCAGTGAAGAGGGAGCCAAAGCTTTCTTT.

The chain links TRBV7-3 to TRBJ2-1; 15 positions match TRBD2. This CDR3 is built from 14 residues. The V segment lost 6 bases and the J segment 15 bases; nucleotides outside the gene matches: 9. Germline V gene sequence: CDR1 SGHTA, CDR2 FQGTGA. This chain's CDR3 is CASSTGLAGGERFF. The CDR3 nucleotides are TGTGCCAGCAGTACGGGACTAGCGGGGGGAGAGAGGTTCTTC.

The chain uses TRBV10-3 and TRBJ2-7, with D maybe TRBD1 (6 bases). V gave up 5 bases and J gave up 4 bases, with 12 bases separating them. The germline V gene has CDR1 ENHRY and CDR2 SYGVKD. The CDR3 sequence is 13 residues long. The CDR3 protein is CAISRDTKYEQYF. CDR3 nucleotide sequence: TGTGCCATCAGTCGGGACACTAAATACGAGCAGTACTTC.

This clone has only a few counts. The V and J genes are TRBV6-2 or TRBV6-3 and TRBJ1-1, with D unclear. V lost 2 bases and J lost 6, with 16 bases in between. Per the germline V gene, CDR1 is MNHEY and CDR2 is SVGEGT. The CDR3 is made up of 15 amino acids. CDR3 protein: CASSYAQTGSAEAFF. CDR3 DNA sequence: TGTGCCAGCAGTTACGCGCAGACGGGGAGCGCTGAAGCTTTCTTT.

The chain links TRBV6-5 to TRBJ1-1; possible D gene TRBD1, 6 bases. CDR1 and CDR2 (germline): MNHEY, SVGAGI. The CDR3 has 13 amino acids. Written as DNA, the CDR3 is TGTGCGACCAGGGGACGAGACGGCACTGAAGCTTTCTTT. Translation: CATRGRDGTEAFF.

This chain connects TRBV5-1 to TRBJ2-3; no reliable D call. In germline, CDR1 is SGHRS, CDR2 YFSETQ. The ends were cut back, 2 bases at V and 0 bases at J, with 7 bases in the middle. The CDR3 has 14 amino acids. For the CDR3, the DNA is TGCGCCAGCAGCTTATCCCTGAGCACAGATACGCAGTATTTT. It specifies CASSLSLSTDTQYF.

The chain couples TRBV7-2 to TRBJ1-4; D is possibly TRBD1 (5 bases). Trimming left V 4 bases short and J 13 bases short, with 19 bases between. Germline V gene lookup returns CDR1 SGHTA and CDR2 FQGNSA. The length of the CDR3 is 14 residues. Here the CDR3 reads CASSSVPPQGGLFF. The CDR3 nucleotides are TGTGCCAGCAGCTCCGTCCCACCTCAGGGAGGACTGTTTTTT.

The rearrangement joins TRBV7-9 to TRBJ2-1, with 7 bases fitting TRBD2. The junction had 8 bases not matched to a gene; V was cut back by 7 bases and J by 2 bases. Germline values: CDR1 SEHNR, CDR2 FQNEAQ (reference sequence). The CDR3 loop spans 15 amino acids. CDR3 residues: CASIPGSGAYNEQFF. CDR3 sequence (DNA): TGTGCCAGCATCCCTGGGAGCGGGGCCTACAATGAGCAGTTCTTC.

This clone was recorded once. This chain links TRBV10-3 with TRBJ2-3; D is perhaps TRBD1 (6 bases). The germline CDR1 and CDR2 sequences are ENHRY and SYGVKD. CDR3 length: 14 amino acids. Trimming cost V 4 bases and J 1 base, with 9 bases left between them. The CDR3 DNA follows: TGTGCCATCAGTGGGAGACAGGGCACAGATACGCAGTATTTT. Encoded protein: CAISGRQGTDTQYF.

The genes are TRBV5-1 and TRBJ2-1, with TRBD2 as a possible D gene (6 bases). This CDR3 has 16 residues. CDR1 SGHRS and CDR2 YFSETQ come from the germline V gene. The V end lost 1 base, the J end lost 4 bases, and 15 bases lay between the germline ends. The CDR3 protein is CASSLPGLGGYNEQFF. CDR3 coding DNA: TGCGCCAGCAGCTTGCCGGGACTTGGAGGATACAATGAGCAGTTCTTC. Variable domain in full (rest from reference TRBV5-1 and TRBJ2-1): KAGVTQTPRYLIKTRGQQVTLSCSPISGHRSVSWYQQTPGQGLQFLFEYFSETQRNKGNFPGRFSGRQFSNSRSEMNVSTLELGDSALYLCASSLPGLGGYNEQFFGPGTRLTVL.

This clone has only a few counts. This chain links TRBV6-5 with TRBJ1-2; 7 bases are shared with TRBD1. The CDR3 is made up of 12 amino acids. Germline V CDR1 and CDR2: MNHEY, SVGAGI. Trimming removed 6 bases from V and 8 bases from J; junction bases left unmatched: 6. The CDR3, as DNA: TGTGCCAGCAGGGACAGGAGTGGCGGCTACACCTTC. Translating gives CASRDRSGGYTF.

The chain recombines TRBV14 with TRBJ2-2; 11 bases are a match to TRBD2. The V gene's germline CDR1 is SGHDN and CDR2 FVKESK. The CDR3 extends over 17 amino acids. With 4 bases clipped from V and 3 bases from J, the junction kept 7 bases outside the gene matches. The CDR3 DNA follows: TGTGCCAGCAGCCCGTTACTAGCGGGGGCCTACACCGGGGAGCTGTTTTTT. It yields the protein CASSPLLAGAYTGELFF. The full variable domain, its missing parts supplied by reference TRBV14 and TRBJ2-2, is EAGVTQFPSHSVIEKGQTVTLRCDPISGHDNLYWYRRVMGKEIKFLLHFVKESKQDESGMPNNRFLAERTGGTYSTLKVQPAELEDSGVYFCASSPLLAGAYTGELFFGEGSRLTVL.

The genes are TRBV5-1 and TRBJ2-7, with D possibly being TRBD2 (6 bases). V gave up 2 bases and J gave up 4 bases, with 13 bases separating them. CDR1 SGHRS and CDR2 YFSETQ come from the germline V gene. This CDR3 region has 14 residues. CDR3 DNA: TGCGCCAGCAGCTTAGAGGGAGGTCCATACGAGCAGTACTTC. It specifies CASSLEGGPYEQYF. The entire variable domain, with the rest obtained from reference TRBV5-1 and TRBJ2-7, is as follows: KAGVTQTPRYLIKTRGQQVTLSCSPISGHRSVSWYQQTPGQGLQFLFEYFSETQRNKGNFPGRFSGRQFSNSRSEMNVSTLELGDSALYLCASSLEGGPYEQYFGPGTRLTVT.

This rearrangement joins TRBV4-1 to TRBJ2-1; 8 positions agree with TRBD1. With V trimmed by 4 bases and J by 3 bases, 8 bases remained unmatched. Germline V gene data show CDR1 as MGHRA and CDR2 as YSYEKL. CDR3 length equals 16 residues. DNA for the CDR3: TGCGCCAGCAGCCGAAGTCGACAGGGGAACTACAATGAGCAGTTCTTC. It encodes CASSRSRQGNYNEQFF.

The chain couples TRBV7-6 to TRBJ2-2, with D perhaps TRBD1 (5 bases). Trimming took off 5 bases at V and 0 bases at J, with 10 bases between the two ends. Germline V gene sequence: CDR1 SGHVS, CDR2 FNYEAQ. The CDR3 is made up of 15 amino acids. This chain's CDR3 is CASSRQFTNTGELFF. The CDR3 nucleotides read TGTGCCAGCAGCAGACAGTTTACGAACACCGGGGAGCTGTTTTTT.

The rearrangement joins TRBV28 to TRBJ1-3, with D perhaps matching TRBD1 (5 bases). The V gene's germline CDR1 is MDHEN and CDR2 SYDVKM. Trimming cost V 6 bases and J 0 bases, with 12 bases left between them. There are 15 residues in the CDR3. The CDR3 coding sequence is TGTGCCAGCAGCTCAGGGTACCTCTCTGGAAACACCATATATTTT. Protein: CASSSGYLSGNTIYF.

A single count supports this clone. This sequence joins TRBV30 and TRBJ2-3; 14 bases map to TRBD2. The J segment lost 0 bases and the V segment lost 6 bases, leaving 2 bases of the junction unmatched. The CDR3 is 15 residues long. CDR1 and CDR2 (germline): GTSNPN, SVGIG (reference sequence). CDR3 sequence: CACRLAGGSTDTQYF. CDR3 DNA sequence: TGTGCCTGCCGACTAGCGGGGGGGAGCACAGATACGCAGTATTTT. The variable domain in full, with the rest retrieved from reference TRBV30 and TRBJ2-3, is SQTIHQWPATLVQPVGSPLSLECTVEGTSNPNLYWYRQAAGRGLQLLFYSVGIGQISSEVPQNLSASRPQDRQFILSSKKLLLSDSGFYLCACRLAGGSTDTQYFGPGTRLTVL.

The V gene is TRBV7-9, the J gene TRBJ1-2, with D possibly TRBD1 on 5 matching bases. CDR3 size: 15 residues. Germline V lookup: CDR1 SEHNR, CDR2 FQNEAQ (reference sequence). V lost 1 base and J lost 4, with 13 bases in between. DNA for the CDR3: TGTGCCAGCAGCTTAGTCGGGGGGACGGGCTATGGCTACACCTTC. Translated: CASSLVGGTGYGYTF.

The rearrangement links TRBV4-3 to TRBJ2-5; D is possibly TRBD2 (6 bases). The germline gives CDR1 LGHNA, CDR2 YSLEER. V was pared by 0 bases and J by 5 bases, with 16 bases between. The CDR3 runs to 16 residues. The CDR3 reads CASSQDRGILRETQYF. The CDR3 DNA reads as TGCGCCAGCAGCCAAGATCGGGGGATTCTTAGGGAGACCCAGTACTTC.

This clone has more than one count but fewer than ten. The J gene is TRBJ2-2, the V gene TRBV7-2; D is unclear. Germline V CDR1 and CDR2: SGHTA, FQGNSA. This CDR3 has 13 residues. V gave up 1 base and J gave up 5 bases, with 5 bases separating them. In DNA, the CDR3 is TGTGCCAGCAGCTTAGGGCAGACCGGGGAGCTGTTTTTT. Translated: CASSLGQTGELFF.

The chain links TRBV7-9 to TRBJ1-1, with 8 bases fitting TRBD1. The CDR3 sequence is 14 residues long. V lost 3 bases and J lost 4; bases outside the gene matches: 4. Germline lookup yields CDR1 SEHNR and CDR2 FQNEAQ (reference sequence). The CDR3 sequence is CASSLWTGSTEAFF. Written as DNA, the CDR3 is TGTGCCAGCAGCTTGTGGACAGGGTCCACTGAAGCTTTCTTT.

The gene calls are TRBV5-1 and TRBJ1-3, with TRBD1 matching 7 bases. Germline CDR1 SGHRS, CDR2 YFSETQ. The CDR3 is 17 amino acids. V lost 5 bases to trimming and J lost 0 bases; unmatched junction nucleotides: 11. The CDR3: CASSNTGTADSGNTIYF. CDR3 sequence (DNA): TGCGCCAGCAGTAATACCGGGACAGCAGACTCTGGAAACACCATATATTTT.

The chain is built from TRBV9 and TRBJ2-1; 8 bases fit TRBD1. Looked up from germline, CDR1 is SGDLS and CDR2 is YYNGEE. With 4 bases clipped from V and 2 bases from J, the junction kept 5 bases outside the gene matches. This CDR3 has 15 amino acids. This CDR3 is CASSPGGGTYNEQFF. The CDR3 DNA follows: TGTGCCAGCAGCCCAGGGGGCGGAACCTACAATGAGCAGTTCTTC.